The 2 T cell receptor beta chains listed next were all sequenced from one sample in a study of T cells after yellow fever vaccination (dated by TCRdb to the late 2010s). The intended sense of this specimen's treatment or condition label: live attenuated yellow fever vaccine strain. The library was built by means of 5' RACE. The data were produced on an Illumina HiSeq 2500. The public reads were quality trimmed at Q25 with fastp and then assembled into clones with MiXCR by TCRdb, keeping productive beta chains. Rows matching on CDR3 protein sequence are summarized as one entry with the most common DNA and genes. The sample profile shows 500,000 to 650,000 distinct CDR3 sequences; roughly 17% of them were found once. Clones ranked in the top ten supply approximately 15% of the sample. The sample consisted of PBMCs, taken 5 days after the first yellow fever vaccination. These receptors originate from a man aged 18 to 29 who received the YFV17D yellow fever vaccine.

This clonotype was counted only a few times. The CDR3 bases are TGTGCCAGCAGCGGGGGGGCCGGATCCAATCAGCCCCAGCATTTT. It codes for CASSGGAGSNQPQHF. V and J are TRBV9 and TRBJ1-5; TRBD1 is a possible D gene (6 bases). This CDR3 has 15 amino acids. V dropped 3 bases and J dropped 3 bases, with 13 bases sitting between them. Germline assignment: CDR1 SGDLS and CDR2 YYNGEE.

The chain is built from TRBV5-1 and TRBJ1-4; D perhaps matches TRBD1 (5 bases). Trimming removed 2 bases from V and 8 bases from J, with 13 bases in between. CDR3 size: 14 residues. Germline values: CDR1 SGHRS, CDR2 YFSETQ. CDR3 residues: CASSLDSTGEKLFF. The CDR3 DNA reads as TGCGCCAGCAGCTTAGATTCTACAGGAGAAAAACTGTTTTTT.